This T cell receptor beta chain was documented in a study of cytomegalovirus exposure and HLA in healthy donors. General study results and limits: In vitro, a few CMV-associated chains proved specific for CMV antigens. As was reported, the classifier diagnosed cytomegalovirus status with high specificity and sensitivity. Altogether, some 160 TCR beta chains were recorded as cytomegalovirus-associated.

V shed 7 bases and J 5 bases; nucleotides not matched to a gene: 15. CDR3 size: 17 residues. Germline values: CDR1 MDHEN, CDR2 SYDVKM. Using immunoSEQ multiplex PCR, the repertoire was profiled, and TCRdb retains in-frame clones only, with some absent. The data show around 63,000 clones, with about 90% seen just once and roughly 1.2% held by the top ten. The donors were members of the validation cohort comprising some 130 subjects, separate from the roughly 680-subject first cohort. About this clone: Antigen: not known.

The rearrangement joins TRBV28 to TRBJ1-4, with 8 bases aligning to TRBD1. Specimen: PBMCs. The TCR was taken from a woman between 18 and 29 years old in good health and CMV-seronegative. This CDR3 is CASTGPGTGYPNEKLFF. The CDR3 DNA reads TGTGCCAGCACAGGTCCCGGGACAGGTTATCCAAATGAAAAACTGTTTTTT.